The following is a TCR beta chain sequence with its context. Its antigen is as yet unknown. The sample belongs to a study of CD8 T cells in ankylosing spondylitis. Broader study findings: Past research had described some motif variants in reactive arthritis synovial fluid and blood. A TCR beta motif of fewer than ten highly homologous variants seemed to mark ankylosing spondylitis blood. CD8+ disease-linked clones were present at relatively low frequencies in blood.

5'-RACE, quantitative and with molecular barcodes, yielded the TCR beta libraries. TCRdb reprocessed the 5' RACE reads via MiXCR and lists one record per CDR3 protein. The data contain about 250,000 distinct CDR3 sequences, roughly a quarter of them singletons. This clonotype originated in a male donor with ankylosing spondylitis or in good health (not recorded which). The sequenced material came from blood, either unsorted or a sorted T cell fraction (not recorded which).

CDR3 protein: CATSRTGYQPQHF. The DNA of the CDR3 is TGTGCCACCAGCAGAACAGGGTATCAGCCCCAGCATTTT. The chain employs TRBV15 and TRBJ1-5; D perhaps matches TRBD1 (6 bases). CDR1 is LNHNV and CDR2 is YYDKDF in the germline V gene (reference sequence). CDR3 size: 13 residues. The V end lost 2 bases, the J end lost 5 bases, and 7 bases lay between the germline ends.